This T cell receptor beta chain was sequenced for a study of control samples from healthy donors and cancer patients. Germline V gives CDR1 SEHNR, CDR2 FQNEAQ (reference sequence). The CDR3 covers 13 residues. V lost 4 bases, J lost 8 bases, and 12 bases lay in between. Sequencing used immunoSEQ multiplex PCR; TCRdb keeps in-frame clones, though not all of them. The top ten hold about 1.5% of the sample, which has about 120,000 clones, roughly 91% seen once. The chain joins TRBV7-9 to TRBJ2-1; D might be TRBD2 (7 bases). What was sequenced was PBMCs. The receptor comes from a man in his fifties or sixties with head and neck cancer. CDR3 amino acids: CASSSWGGDEQFF. CDR3 coding DNA: TGTGCCAGCAGCTCCTGGGGGGGCGATGAGCAGTTCTTC.